Below are 9 T cell receptor beta chains sequenced from a single sample in a study of T cell responses to AZD1222 COVID-19 vaccine. Only in-frame clones appear in the TCRdb table, and some are missing; sequencing was by immunoSEQ multiplex PCR. This table has roughly 140,000 clones, 92% appearing once. Here the sequenced sample was peripheral blood, taken 28 days after the second AZD1222 dose. These receptors all stem from an adult who received the AZD1222 COVID-19 vaccine.

This sequence joins TRBV4-3 and TRBJ2-2; weak D call: TRBD2 (5 bases). The CDR3 runs 17 residues. CDR1 LGHNA and CDR2 YSLEER come from the germline V gene. V shed 0 bases and J shed 7 bases, with 18 bases lying between them. Here the CDR3 reads CASSQDLADIGIGELFF. The CDR3 region has the DNA TGCGCCAGCAGCCAAGATTTGGCAGACATCGGGATCGGGGAGCTGTTTTTT.

The V and J genes are TRBV12-5 and TRBJ1-2, with 11 bases that match TRBD1. The CDR3 covers 15 residues. J gave up 8 bases and V 5 bases, and 10 bases lay outside the gene matches. Germline CDR1 is LGHNT and CDR2 is FRNRAP. CDR3 region: CASGGAGTGGGGYTF. DNA of the CDR3: TGTGCTAGTGGTGGAGCCGGGACAGGGGGAGGGGGCTACACCTTC.

The chain has TRBV27 and TRBJ1-2, with no clear D. The V gene's germline CDR1 is MNHEY and CDR2 SMNVEV (reference sequence). Trimming stripped 6 bases from V and 8 bases from J, with 16 bases between. This CDR3 has 13 residues. The DNA of the CDR3 is TGTGCCAGCAGCCCCGGTTGGGTAAGGGGCTACACCTTC. Amino acid sequence: CASSPGWVRGYTF.

The chain links TRBV19 to TRBJ1-2; possible D gene TRBD1, 5 bases. The CDR3 consists of 14 residues. Between the trimmed V and J ends, which lost 6 bases and 1 base, there was a span of 12 bases. Germline CDR1 and CDR2: LNHDA and SQIVND (reference sequence). DNA for the CDR3: TGTGCCAGTAGCCCCTCGACAGATAACTATGGCTACACCTTC. It encodes CASSPSTDNYGYTF.

The rearrangement uses TRBV10-3 and TRBJ1-2; D unclear. In germline, CDR1 is ENHRY, CDR2 SYGVKD. The CDR3 has 12 amino acids. Trimming shortened V by 6 bases and J by 5 bases, and 10 bases separated the two germline ends. The DNA of the CDR3 is TGTGCCATCAGCTTAGATGTTTATGGCTACACCTTC. Amino acids: CAISLDVYGYTF.

This chain joins TRBV29-1 and TRBJ1-2; TRBD1 is a possible D gene (5 bases). Between the trimmed V and J ends, which lost 4 bases and 8 bases, there was a span of 14 bases. CDR1 and CDR2 from the germline V gene are SQVTM and ANQGSEA. The CDR3 consists of 12 residues. The CDR3 region is CSVVGTVEGYTF. DNA for the CDR3: TGCAGCGTTGTTGGGACGGTTGAGGGCTACACCTTC.

The table lists this clone with a few counts. V and J are TRBV11-2 and TRBJ2-1; D is possibly TRBD1 or TRBD2 (6 bases each). Germline V gene data show CDR1 as SGHAT and CDR2 as FQNNGV. CDR3 length equals 16 residues. Trimming removed 5 bases at V and 1 base at J, with 15 bases between. CDR3 loop: CASSPLGGSSYNEQFF. CDR3 nucleotides: TGTGCCAGCAGCCCACTGGGGGGCTCATCCTACAATGAGCAGTTCTTC.

There are a few counts of this clone. The chain carries TRBV5-1 and TRBJ1-1, with TRBD1 as a possible D gene (6 bases). Germline V CDR1 and CDR2: SGHRS, YFSETQ. This CDR3 contains 17 residues. The V end lost 1 base, the J end lost 1 base, and 17 bases lay between the germline ends. The CDR3 DNA reads as TGCGCCAGCAGCTTGAGGGGGGCCGCGGGACAGAACACTGAAGCTTTCTTT. It yields the protein CASSLRGAAGQNTEAFF.

The rearrangement uses TRBV18 and TRBJ2-1; TRBD2 agrees at 8 bases. This CDR3 has 17 residues. Germline V gives CDR1 KGHSH, CDR2 LQKENI. Trimming removed 4 bases from V and 2 bases from J; junction bases left unmatched: 10. CDR3 sequence: CASSLLRREGPYNEQFF. CDR3 in DNA: TGTGCCAGCTCACTTTTGCGCCGGGAGGGACCCTACAATGAGCAGTTCTTC.